This T cell receptor beta chain originates from a study of T-cell reconstitution after alpha-beta-depleted transplantation in children. Points from the study as a whole: Newly generated T cells supplied most T-cell counts and diversity one year post-transplant. In patients about two months after transplant, alpha-beta T cells reportedly arose from several hundred expanded graft clones.

Trimming left V 3 bases short and J 0 bases short, with 9 bases between. Germline V gene sequence: CDR1 SGHTA, CDR2 FQGNSA. The CDR3 extends over 16 amino acids. This sample's TCRbeta library carried unique molecular identifier barcodes. TCRdb analysed the PCR reads with MiXCR anew, one entry per CDR3 protein. Found here are about 110,000 distinct CDR3 sequences, around 6.4% of them singletons; the top ten hold approximately 25%. About this clonotype: Its antigen is currently unknown.

This rearrangement joins TRBV7-2 to TRBJ2-6; D might be TRBD2 (6 bases). This sequence originates from a male patient between 2 and 15 years old who had a stem cell transplant for acute lymphoblastic leukemia, so the T cells may come from the graft donor. The specimen was PBMCs, mostly from graft donor cells, collected 360 days after TCRalphabeta/CD19-depleted stem cell transplant. In DNA form, the CDR3 reads TGTGCCAGCAGCTTGGAGGGGTACTCTGGGGCCAACGTCCTGACTTTC. Translating it yields CASSLEGYSGANVLTF.